This T cell receptor (beta chain) is drawn from a study of regulatory T cells in long-lasting Graves disease. Arm-PCR of CDR3 regions and iRepertoire HTBI primers were used to build TCR beta libraries. MiXCR, applied by TCRdb to the multiplex PCR reads, yields one record per CDR3 protein. The sample holds some 330,000 distinct CDR3 sequences; about 23% are singletons and the top ten take 25% to 35%. The CDR3 runs 16 residues. Trimming left V 3 bases short and J 6 bases short, with 20 bases between. Germline V gives CDR1 MNHGY, CDR2 SVAAGI. Specified time point: persistent/refractory GD, antithyroid drugs over 5 years with positive TRAb. PBMC RNA was the source of the TCR library.

J is TRBJ1-1 and V is TRBV6-9; D may be TRBD1 (6 bases). The receptor comes from a woman aged 40 to 55 with Graves disease. Sample: peripheral blood mononuclear cells (PBMCs), taken when the disease was refractory, from a patient treated with antithyroid drugs. The CDR3 reads CASSYSQTGTDSEAFF. In nucleotides, the CDR3 is TGTGCCAGCAGTTACTCTCAAACAGGGACTGACTCTGAAGCTTTCTTT.